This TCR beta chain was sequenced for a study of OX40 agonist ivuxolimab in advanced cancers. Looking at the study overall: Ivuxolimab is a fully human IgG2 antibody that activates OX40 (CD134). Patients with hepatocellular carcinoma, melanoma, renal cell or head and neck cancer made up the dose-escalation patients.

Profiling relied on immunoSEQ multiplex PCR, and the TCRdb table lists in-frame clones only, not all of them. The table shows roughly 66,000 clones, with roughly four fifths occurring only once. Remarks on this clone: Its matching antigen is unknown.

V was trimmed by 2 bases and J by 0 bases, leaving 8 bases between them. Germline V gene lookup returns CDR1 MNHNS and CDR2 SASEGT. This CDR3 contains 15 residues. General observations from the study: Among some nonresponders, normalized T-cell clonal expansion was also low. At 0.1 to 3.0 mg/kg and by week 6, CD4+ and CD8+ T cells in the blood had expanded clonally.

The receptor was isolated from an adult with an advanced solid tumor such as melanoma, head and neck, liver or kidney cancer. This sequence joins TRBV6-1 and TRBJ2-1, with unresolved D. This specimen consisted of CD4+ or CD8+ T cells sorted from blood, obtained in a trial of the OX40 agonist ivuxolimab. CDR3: CASSEFTASYNEQFF. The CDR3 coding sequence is TGTGCCAGCAGTGAATTTACGGCCTCCTACAATGAGCAGTTCTTC.